A selection of T cell receptor beta chains follows, all from one sample in a study of cytomegalovirus exposure and HLA in healthy donors. The protocol was immunoSEQ multiplex PCR, while the TCRdb copy is restricted to in-frame clones and leaves out a portion. The table shows more than 110,000 clones, with around 80% occurring only once. The specimen sequenced was PBMCs. The receptors were gathered from a male donor in good health and CMV-seropositive. Both conserved end residues are part of each CDR3. The size of a clone is reported for some rows only, either as once, few or many, or as a class for expanded clones.

V gene | clone size | CDR3 protein
TRBV7-2 | once | CASSLPVDSYGYTF
TRBV2 | NA | CASSEADPATSGRF
TRBV5-4 | NA | CASSLGTGVGNTIYF
TRBV5-4 | NA | CASSSNSGGAPSYEQYF
TRBV9 | NA | CASSVDVGGDTQYF
TRBV28 | NA | CASSLYQGPDTQYF
TRBV16 | NA | CASSQTSGSYGYTF
TRBV5-5 | few | CASQPGGGRVQPQHF
TRBV5-8 | NA | CASSSGVVETQYF
TRBV6-5 | NA | CASSQQGTGQPQHF
TRBV5-1 | NA | CASSLGSGATEAFF
TRBV27 | NA | CASSLIAGPFYEQYF
TRBV7-3 | NA | CASSLRAGNSNREEQFF
TRBV6-5 | NA | CASRRGQGPSYEQYF